This TCR beta chain came from a study of blood T cell repertoires in COVID-19. Whole-study context: PBMCs, B-cell-depleted T cells, or T cells provided the cDNA or gDNA that made up the material.

The CDR3 consists of 15 residues. Trimming shortened V by 8 bases and J by 6 bases, and 21 bases separated the two germline ends. CDR1 is MNHEY, CDR2 SVGAGI, per germline. Under the authors' procedure: For nucleated cells, counts were estimated from reference gene primer amplification. Clones were sequenced by immunoSEQ multiplex PCR, and TCRdb holds only the in-frame ones, with some missing. That table furnishes V, J and clone size, whereas the DNA furnished D and trimming. The data show about 120,000 clones, with about 85% seen just once and approximately 4.8% held by the top ten. This sequence originates from a human donor in a cohort sampled during active COVID-19. Sequencing used peripheral blood. The chain carries TRBV6-5 and TRBJ2-3; TRBD1 is a possible D gene (6 bases). The CDR3 coding sequence is TGTGCCAGCGGACAGCAGGACGTCGTGGCGGATACGCAGTATTTT. Translation gives CASGQQDVVADTQYF.